Below are 30 T cell receptor beta chains sequenced from a single sample in a study of OX40 agonist ivuxolimab in advanced cancers. Profiling relied on immunoSEQ multiplex PCR, and the TCRdb table lists in-frame clones only, not all of them. The sample has roughly 61,000 clones; about 86% are singletons. The specimen comprised CD4+ or CD8+ T cells sorted from blood, sampled in a trial of the OX40 agonist ivuxolimab. These receptors were collected from an adult with an advanced solid tumor such as melanoma, head and neck, liver or kidney cancer.

The CDR3 DNA follows: TGTGCCAGCAGCTTATACAGCTCTGGGGCCAACGTCCTGACTTTC. Its translation: CASSLYSSGANVLTF. This chain joins TRBV11-2 and TRBJ2-6; no definite D call. Trimming removed 2 bases from V and 0 bases from J, with 5 bases in between. The CDR3 contains 15 residues. Germline V lookup: CDR1 SGHAT, CDR2 FQNNGV.

The chain has TRBV2 and TRBJ2-4, with TRBD2 matching 7 bases. Germline CDR1 SNHLY, CDR2 FYNNEI. The CDR3 length is 13 residues. The V and J ends lost 6 bases and 9 bases, in that order; junction bases with no gene match: 8. The CDR3 loop reads CASSPLSGGIQYF. The CDR3 nucleotides read TGTGCCAGCAGCCCGCTTTCGGGGGGCATTCAGTACTTC.

This rearrangement joins TRBV5-4 to TRBJ2-5, with D tentatively TRBD2 (5 bases). CDR3 length: 13 residues. Germline-derived CDR1 and CDR2 are SGHNT and YYREEE (reference sequence). Between the trimmed V and J ends, which lost 4 bases and 2 bases, there was a span of 9 bases. CDR3 nucleotides: TGTGCCAGCAGCCTCAGACTACAAGAGACCCAGTACTTC. Encoded protein: CASSLRLQETQYF.

The chain combines TRBV6-1 with TRBJ2-2; D is unresolved. From germline, CDR1 is MNHNS and CDR2 SASEGT. Deletions cut 4 bases from V and 2 bases from J, with 23 bases between. The CDR3 has 19 residues. The CDR3 spells CASSAYFSRLPSNTGELFF. The CDR3 DNA reads as TGTGCCAGCAGTGCCTATTTTTCCCGCCTGCCCTCTAACACCGGGGAGCTGTTTTTT.

The rearrangement links TRBV7-3 to TRBJ2-7, with TRBD1 matching over 7 bases. CDR3 length equals 15 residues. Germline CDR1 SGHTA, CDR2 FQGTGA. V trimming: 2 bases; J trimming: 6 bases; junction bases outside the gene matches: 10. The CDR3 bases are TGTGCCAGCAGCTTAGCAGAACAGGGGATCGGCGAGCAGTACTTC. This gives the protein CASSLAEQGIGEQYF.

The CDR3 DNA follows: TGTGCCAGCAGCCCTCGGACAGGAGGGTCCACAGATACGCAGTATTTT. Translation gives CASSPRTGGSTDTQYF. The rearrangement uses TRBV9 and TRBJ2-3; D possibly corresponds to TRBD1 (7 bases). V was trimmed by 4 bases and J by 2 bases, leaving 17 bases between them. Per the germline V gene, CDR1 is SGDLS and CDR2 is YYNGEE. The CDR3 totals 16 residues.

This clone was observed once. The chain joins TRBV18 to TRBJ2-1; tentative D call: TRBD1 (6 bases). V was trimmed by 3 bases and J by 4 bases, leaving 16 bases between them. In germline, CDR1 is KGHSH, CDR2 LQKENI. CDR3 size: 16 residues. This CDR3 reads CASSPPGRGDYNEQFF. The CDR3 DNA follows: TGTGCCAGCTCACCCCCGGGCAGGGGAGATTACAATGAGCAGTTCTTC. The full variable domain, its missing parts supplied by reference TRBV18 and TRBJ2-1, is NAGVMQNPRHLVRRRGQEARLRCSPMKGHSHVYWYRQLPEEGLKFMVYLQKENIIDESGMPKERFSAEFPKEGPSILRIQQVVRGDSAAYFCASSPPGRGDYNEQFFGPGTRLTVL.

V gene TRBV28 combines with J gene TRBJ2-1; D perhaps matches TRBD1 (7 bases). CDR1 is MDHEN and CDR2 is SYDVKM in the germline V gene. With 11 bases removed from V and 2 bases from J, the gap between germline ends came to 16 bases. The CDR3 covers 14 residues. The CDR3 DNA sequence: TGTGCCGCCAACGGAGGGGGCCCCTACAATGAGCAGTTCTTC. This codes for CAANGGGPYNEQFF. The variable domain in full, completed from reference TRBV28 and TRBJ2-1, reads DVKVTQSSRYLVKRTGEKVFLECVQDMDHENMFWYRQDPGLGLRLIYFSYDVKMKEKGDIPEGYSVSREKKERFSLILESASTNQTSMYLCAANGGGPYNEQFFGPGTRLTVL.

The V gene is TRBV19, the J gene TRBJ2-2, with 11 bases matching TRBD2. Germline V lookup: CDR1 LNHDA, CDR2 SQIVND (reference sequence). The V segment lost 1 base and the J segment 4 bases; nucleotides outside the gene matches: 11. There are 19 residues in the CDR3. In DNA form, the CDR3 reads TGTGCCAGTAGTATAGGGAGAACTAGCGGGGGCCCGACCACCGGGGAGCTGTTTTTT. Residues: CASSIGRTSGGPTTGELFF.

The table lists this clone with a count of one. The rearrangement links TRBV6-6 to TRBJ2-7; 11 positions agree with TRBD2. Looked up from germline, CDR1 is MNHNY and CDR2 is SVGAGI (reference sequence). The V gene end was trimmed by 4 bases and the J gene end by 4 bases; junction bases not matched to a gene: 3. This CDR3 contains 14 residues. The CDR3 sequence: CASSLTSGTYEQYF. In DNA form, the CDR3 reads TGTGCCAGCAGTTTGACTAGCGGGACGTACGAGCAGTACTTC.

The J gene is TRBJ2-5, the V gene TRBV7-8; weak D call: TRBD2 (6 bases). V was clipped by 11 bases and J by 5 bases, with 21 bases between them. Germline CDR1 and CDR2: SGHVS and FQNEAQ. The CDR3 length is 14 residues. In DNA form, the CDR3 reads TGTGCCTCCACAAGTAGCGGATCTCTGGAGACCCAGTACTTC. Amino acids: CASTSSGSLETQYF.

The V and J genes are TRBV7-9 and TRBJ2-7, with 8 bases matching TRBD2. After removal of 4 bases from V and 3 bases from J, the junction contained 8 bases not matched to a gene. Germline CDR1 reads SEHNR; CDR2 reads FQNEAQ (reference sequence). The CDR3 extends over 15 amino acids. This CDR3 reads CASSSGRERSYEQYF. CDR3 in DNA: TGTGCCAGCAGCTCCGGGAGGGAGAGGAGCTACGAGCAGTACTTC.

This rearrangement joins TRBV18 to TRBJ1-1, with 9 bases fitting TRBD1. V trimming: 4 bases; J trimming: 7 bases; junction bases outside the gene matches: 10. The CDR3 is made up of 15 amino acids. CDR1 and CDR2 (germline): KGHSH, LQKENI. This CDR3 is CASSLGTGWVNEAFF. The CDR3 region has the DNA TGTGCCAGCTCACTGGGGACAGGGTGGGTTAATGAAGCTTTCTTT.

The CDR3 here is CASSQNQGSFAETQYF. For the CDR3, the DNA is TGTGCCAGCAGCCAAAATCAGGGGTCCTTCGCGGAGACCCAGTACTTC. The J gene is TRBJ2-5, the V gene TRBV7-9; D is possibly TRBD1 (6 bases). The CDR3 covers 16 residues. Germline lookup yields CDR1 SEHNR and CDR2 FQNEAQ (reference sequence). Trimming cost V 5 bases and J 5 bases, with 21 bases left between them.

The genes are TRBV5-1 and TRBJ2-1, with 12 bases lining up with TRBD2. Germline V lookup: CDR1 SGHRS, CDR2 YFSETQ. This CDR3 is built from 16 residues. V lost 4 bases and J lost 7; bases outside the gene matches: 9. CDR3 DNA: TGCGCCAGCAGCGTCGGACTAGCGGGGAGCCGGAATGAGCAGTTCTTC. Translated, it gives CASSVGLAGSRNEQFF.

V is TRBV11-2 and J is TRBJ2-1; D ambiguous. V gave up 6 bases and J gave up 5 bases, with 23 bases separating them. Per germline, CDR1 SGHAT and CDR2 FQNNGV. CDR3 length equals 17 residues. The CDR3 is CASRSTRTATFDNEQFF. DNA for the CDR3: TGTGCCAGCAGGTCGACCCGGACGGCAACTTTTGACAATGAGCAGTTCTTC.

The chain combines TRBV7-8 with TRBJ1-3; perhaps TRBD1 as D (5 bases). Trimming removed 0 bases at V and 6 bases at J, with 12 bases between. Germline V CDR1 and CDR2: SGHVS, FQNEAQ. The CDR3 has 15 amino acids. CDR3 bases: TGTGCCAGCAGCTTAGCGGGGGGAAACGAAAACACCATATATTTT. Amino acids: CASSLAGGNENTIYF.

This rearrangement joins TRBV6-5 to TRBJ1-5; 10 positions agree with TRBD1. This CDR3 contains 15 residues. The germline V gene has CDR1 MNHEY and CDR2 SVGAGI. The junction had 8 bases not matched to a gene; V was cut back by 7 bases and J by 5 bases. The CDR3 DNA follows: TGTGCCAGCACCACCCGACAGGGGGCGTATCAGCCCCAGCATTTT. Amino acids: CASTTRQGAYQPQHF.

J is TRBJ2-1 and V is TRBV5-1, with a tentative D call TRBD2 (6 bases). Germline V gene sequence: CDR1 SGHRS, CDR2 YFSETQ. This CDR3 comprises 14 residues. V lost 6 bases and J 9 bases, leaving 19 bases between the germline ends. This CDR3 is CASKAGYRSAEQFF. CDR3 DNA: TGCGCCAGCAAGGCGGGATACCGTTCCGCTGAGCAGTTCTTC.

The J gene is TRBJ2-2, the V gene TRBV6-5, with 7 nucleotides matching TRBD1. The CDR3 spans 13 residues. The J segment lost 5 bases and the V segment lost 6 bases, leaving 3 bases of the junction unmatched. Germline loops: CDR1 MNHEY, CDR2 SVGAGI. The CDR3 reads CASRQQGTGELFF. The CDR3 nucleotides read TGTGCCAGCAGACAACAGGGGACCGGGGAGCTGTTTTTT.

V usage is TRBV5-4 and J usage is TRBJ2-1; 10 bases are a match to TRBD2. This CDR3 is 15 amino acids long. Trimming took 4 bases from V and 4 from J; bases not matched to a gene: 5. Looked up from germline, CDR1 is SGHNT and CDR2 is YYREEE (reference sequence). The CDR3 protein is CASSPQRGGYNEQFF. CDR3 DNA sequence: TGTGCCAGCAGCCCCCAGCGGGGGGGATACAATGAGCAGTTCTTC. Supplemented by reference TRBV5-4 and TRBJ2-1, the full variable domain reads ETGVTQSPTHLIKTRGQQVTLRCSSQSGHNTVSWYQQALGQGPQFIFQYYREEENGRGNFPPRFSGLQFPNYSSELNVNALELDDSALYLCASSPQRGGYNEQFFGPGTRLTVL.

The chain recombines TRBV28 with TRBJ2-7; no reliable D call. The CDR3 extends over 11 amino acids. Trimming left V 7 bases short and J 2 bases short, with 6 bases between. Germline V CDR1 and CDR2: MDHEN, SYDVKM. Here the CDR3 reads CASTSPYEQYF. CDR3 sequence (DNA): TGTGCCAGCACCTCCCCCTACGAGCAGTACTTC. Full variable domain (remainder filled in from reference TRBV28 and TRBJ2-7): DVKVTQSSRYLVKRTGEKVFLECVQDMDHENMFWYRQDPGLGLRLIYFSYDVKMKEKGDIPEGYSVSREKKERFSLILESASTNQTSMYLCASTSPYEQYFGPGTRLTVT.

This sequence joins TRBV5-1 and TRBJ2-5; D gene unclear. CDR3 size: 12 residues. The V end was cut by 2 bases, the J end by 2 bases, with 4 bases between. The germline V gene has CDR1 SGHRS and CDR2 YFSETQ. The CDR3 region is CASSLNQETQYF. The CDR3 DNA is TGCGCCAGCAGCTTAAATCAAGAGACCCAGTACTTC.

The sample holds a few counts of this clone. This chain connects TRBV5-1 to TRBJ2-7; D might be TRBD2 (6 bases). The germline V gene encodes CDR1 SGHRS and CDR2 YFSETQ. The CDR3 runs 15 residues. Trimming stripped 4 bases from V and 6 bases from J, with 20 bases between. In DNA form, the CDR3 reads TGCGCCAGCAGCCCGGATGGGACCTCCGGGGGCGAGCAGTACTTC. It yields the protein CASSPDGTSGGEQYF.

The rearrangement links TRBV5-4 to TRBJ2-5; 9 bases map to TRBD1. The CDR3 is 15 residues long. Germline lookup yields CDR1 SGHNT and CDR2 YYREEE (reference sequence). The V gene end was trimmed by 0 bases and the J gene end by 2 bases; junction bases not matched to a gene: 2. For the CDR3, the DNA is TGTGCCAGCAGCTTGGGCGGACAGGGGCAAGAGACCCAGTACTTC. It is translated as CASSLGGQGQETQYF. Filled out from reference TRBV5-4 and TRBJ2-5, the complete variable domain reads ETGVTQSPTHLIKTRGQQVTLRCSSQSGHNTVSWYQQALGQGPQFIFQYYREEENGRGNFPPRFSGLQFPNYSSELNVNALELDDSALYLCASSLGGQGQETQYFGPGTRLLVL.

V gene TRBV27 combines with J gene TRBJ2-1; tentative D call: TRBD1 (5 bases). The CDR3 spans 14 residues. The germline CDR1 and CDR2 sequences are MNHEY and SMNVEV (reference sequence). V dropped 2 bases and J dropped 8 bases, with 13 bases sitting between them. CDR3 DNA sequence: TGTGCCAGCAGTTTACGGGCAGGGCCCGATGAGCAGTTCTTC. This sequence encodes CASSLRAGPDEQFF.

The chain uses TRBV7-2 and TRBJ2-4; a possible D gene is TRBD2 (5 bases). Looked up from germline, CDR1 is SGHTA and CDR2 is FQGNSA. The V end lost 1 base, the J end lost 7 bases, and 26 bases lay between the germline ends. The CDR3 is 19 residues long. The CDR3 region is CASSLGAFRTANSGNIQYF. As DNA, the CDR3 is TGTGCCAGCAGCTTAGGTGCCTTTCGGACTGCCAACTCGGGGAACATTCAGTACTTC.

The chain employs TRBV9 and TRBJ2-3; 8 bases align to TRBD2. From germline, CDR1 is SGDLS and CDR2 YYNGEE. The CDR3 is made up of 18 amino acids. V was clipped by 4 bases and J by 0 bases; unmatched bases: 13. CDR3 in DNA: TGTGCCAGCAGCCCCGCCCGGACTAGCTTTACGAGCACAGATACGCAGTATTTT. This encodes CASSPARTSFTSTDTQYF. Drawing the rest from reference TRBV9 and TRBJ2-3, the complete variable domain is DSGVTQTPKHLITATGQRVTLRCSPRSGDLSVYWYQQSLDQGLQFLIQYYNGEERAKGNILERFSAQQFPDLHSELNLSSLELGDSALYFCASSPARTSFTSTDTQYFGPGTRLTVL.

The chain combines TRBV7-8 with TRBJ2-1, with a tentative D call TRBD2 (5 bases). V lost 1 base to trimming and J lost 10 bases, with 11 bases between them. CDR1 SGHVS and CDR2 FQNEAQ come from the germline V gene. The CDR3 length is 13 residues. This CDR3 reads CASSLGLLVEQFF. Here the CDR3 DNA reads TGTGCCAGCAGCTTAGGTCTACTAGTGGAGCAGTTCTTC.

V gene TRBV14 combines with J gene TRBJ2-7, with D unclear. There are 11 residues in the CDR3. The germline CDR1 and CDR2 sequences are SGHDN and FVKESK. Trimming removed 3 bases at V and 3 bases at J, with 3 bases between. The CDR3 protein is CASSQNYEQYF. In nucleotides, the CDR3 is TGTGCCAGCAGCCAGAACTACGAGCAGTACTTC.